This T cell receptor (beta chain) emerged from a study of PD-1 blockade in classical Hodgkin lymphoma. There are 17 residues in the CDR3. Trimming cost V 3 bases and J 5 bases; bases outside gene matches: 12. Per the germline V gene, CDR1 is MDHEN and CDR2 is SYDVKM. The time point: cycle 4 day 1 (C4D1), after 5 to 7 weeks of nivolumab. Each of the patients experienced relapse following autologous stem cell transplantation, and their brentuximab vedotin exposure differed. Sequencing used immunoSEQ multiplex PCR; TCRdb keeps in-frame clones, though not all of them. The sample lists tens of thousands of clones, around 74% occurring once.

The sequenced sample was peripheral blood mononuclear cells (PBMCs), obtained before the fourth cycle of nivolumab. V gene TRBV28 combines with J gene TRBJ1-5, with 8 bases identical to TRBD1. The sequence came from a human donor with classical Hodgkin lymphoma. The CDR3 sequence: CASSLISGTGADQPQHF. CDR3 bases: TGTGCCAGCAGTTTGATCTCGGGGACAGGAGCTGATCAGCCCCAGCATTTT.